A selection of T cell receptor beta chains follows, all from one sample in a study of T cells in Graves' hyperthyroidism and ophthalmopathy. In TCRdb, the multiplex PCR reads were re-called with MiXCR into one record per CDR3 protein. The table lists more than 650,000 distinct CDR3 sequences, about 15% of them singletons. Source material: blood. These receptors were collected from a young woman with Graves' hyperthyroidism. Each CDR3 is given with its conserved first and last residue. D genes are given only for firm matches. Some rows have no size entry. The others give once, few or many, or a class for an expanded clone.

>-|-|TRBV4-1|TRBJ1-1
CASSRSFEGISTEAFF
TGCGCCAGCAGCCGAAGCTTTGAGGGAATAAGCACTGAAGCTTTCTTT
>-|-|TRBV7-8|TRBJ1-5
CASSPTPGPGPPQHF
TGTGCCAGCAGCCCCACACCGGGGCCGGGGCCGCCCCAGCATTTT
>TRBD2|many|TRBV7-9|TRBJ2-7
CASMVAGGHEQYF
TGTGCCAGCATGGTAGCGGGAGGTCACGAGCAGTACTTC
>-|many|TRBV5-6|TRBJ1-5
CASNWGGVLSNQPQHF
TGTGCCAGCAACTGGGGAGGGGTCCTTAGCAATCAGCCCCAGCATTTT
>-|many|TRBV6-1|TRBJ1-5
CASTERGTLLQPQHF
TGTGCCAGCACCGAAAGGGGGACACTTCTTCAGCCCCAGCATTTT
>-|many|TRBV29-1|TRBJ2-1
CSGSSSESYNEQFF
TGCAGCGGGAGCTCTAGCGAGAGCTACAATGAGCAGTTCTTC
>TRBD2|many|TRBV5-5|TRBJ2-2
CASSLALAGLGELFF
TGTGCCAGCAGCTTGGCTCTAGCGGGGCTCGGGGAGCTGTTTTTT
>-|-|TRBV7-9|TRBJ1-2
CASSLAAVTYGYTF
TGTGCCAGCAGCTTAGCGGCGGTTACCTATGGCTACACCTTC
>TRBD2|many|TRBV5-1|TRBJ2-1
CASSLRASGTGNEQFF
TGCGCCAGCAGCTTGCGGGCTAGCGGAACCGGTAATGAGCAGTTCTTC
>-|-|TRBV29-1|TRBJ2-7
CSVVSSTYEQYF
TGCAGCGTTGTGTCCAGTACCTACGAGCAGTACTTC
>-|-|TRBV6-5|TRBJ2-1
CASSYSIGRYNEQFF
TGTGCCAGCAGTTACTCGATTGGGCGGTACAATGAGCAGTTCTTC
>TRBD2|-|TRBV10-3|TRBJ2-4
CAISETSGSAKNIQYF
TGTGCCATCAGCGAGACTAGCGGGAGTGCCAAAAACATTCAGTACTTC
>-|-|TRBV9|TRBJ2-5
CASSVIGTFQETQYF
TGTGCCAGCAGCGTGATCGGGACCTTTCAAGAGACCCAGTACTTC
>TRBD2|many|TRBV3-1|TRBJ2-1
CACGGAGLNNEQFF
TGTGCCTGCGGGGGGGCGGGCCTGAACAATGAGCAGTTCTTC
>TRBD2|few|TRBV7-3|TRBJ2-1
CASSLIAGGVYNEQFF
TGTGCCAGCAGCTTAATAGCGGGAGGTGTGTACAATGAGCAGTTCTTC
>TRBD2|many|TRBV29-1|TRBJ2-3
CSVEGIAGGLSDTQYF
TGCAGCGTTGAAGGTATAGCGGGAGGTCTTTCTGATACGCAGTATTTT
>-|many|TRBV3-1|TRBJ1-1
CASSQSTVEAFF
TGTGCCAGCAGCCAATCAACAGTTGAAGCTTTCTTT
>-|once|TRBV6-1|TRBJ2-1
CASSLRGHNNEQFF
TGTGCCAGCAGTCTCCGGGGACATAACAATGAGCAGTTCTTC
>-|-|TRBV5-1|TRBJ2-4
CASSSQVRNIQYF
TGCGCCAGCAGCTCCCAAGTAAGGAACATTCAGTACTTC
>TRBD1|-|TRBV7-2|TRBJ1-5
CASSSLDRANLLGPQHF
TGTGCCAGCAGCTCGCTGGACAGGGCCAACCTCCTGGGGCCCCAGCATTTT
>TRBD1|many|TRBV5-8|TRBJ2-1
CASSLIRPGQGADEQFF
TGTGCCAGCAGCTTGATTCGGCCGGGACAGGGGGCCGATGAGCAGTTCTTC
>-|many|TRBV28|TRBJ2-7
CASSTSGYPYEQYF
TGTGCCAGCAGTACCTCAGGGTACCCCTACGAGCAGTACTTC
>-|-|TRBV5-1|TRBJ1-6
CASSLAGTRYNSPLHF
TGCGCCAGCAGCTTGGCCGGGACACGCTATAATTCACCCCTCCACTTT
>TRBD1|-|TRBV5-5|TRBJ2-4
CASSHREGQPRSNIQYF
TGTGCCAGCAGCCATAGAGAGGGACAGCCGAGATCAAACATTCAGTACTTC
>TRBD1|-|TRBV14|TRBJ1-4
CASSPRGRGNEKQFF
TGTGCCAGCAGCCCCAGGGGGCGCGGTAATGAAAAACAGTTTTTT
>TRBD1|few|TRBV20-1|TRBJ2-3
CSATTDRESADTQYF
TGCAGTGCGACCACGGACAGGGAAAGCGCAGATACGCAGTATTTT
>-|many|TRBV2|TRBJ2-3
CASSEEGGSTDTQYF
TGTGCCAGCAGTGAAGAGGGCGGGAGCACAGATACGCAGTATTTT
>-|many|TRBV11-2|TRBJ2-5
CASSSPQLTVPYF
TGTGCCAGCAGCTCCCCCCAGCTGACGGTACCCTACTTC
>-|many|TRBV7-2|TRBJ2-2
CAGKGSNTGELFF
TGTGCCGGGAAAGGTTCGAACACCGGGGAGCTGTTTTTT
>-|many|TRBV6-1|TRBJ1-3
CASSFSSLGNTIYF
TGTGCCAGCAGTTTCAGTTCCCTCGGAAACACCATATATTTT
>-|many|TRBV3-1|TRBJ2-5
CASSQDFGTIAIETQYF
TGTGCCAGCAGCCAAGATTTCGGGACAATAGCGATAGAGACCCAGTACTTC
>-|-|TRBV2|TRBJ2-3
CASSGTTRMGTDTQYF
TGTGCCAGCAGTGGGACTACTAGAATGGGCACAGATACGCAGTATTTT
>TRBD1|many|TRBV29-1|TRBJ2-7
CSVARQGRHEQYF
TGCAGCGTGGCCCGACAGGGTCGCCACGAGCAGTACTTC
>-|many|TRBV4-3|TRBJ2-7
CASSPSSWGSYEQYF
TGCGCCAGCAGCCCCTCCTCCTGGGGATCCTACGAGCAGTACTTC
>TRBD2|many|TRBV30|TRBJ2-5
CAWRPGLALQETQYF
TGTGCCTGGAGGCCGGGACTAGCGTTGCAAGAGACCCAGTACTTC
>TRBD1|few|TRBV12-5|TRBJ1-1
CASGLVRQGRIAAFF
TGTGCTAGTGGTTTGGTACGACAGGGAAGGATAGCAGCTTTCTTT
>TRBD2|few|TRBV12-3/TRBV12-4|TRBJ2-3
CASRSAGGANTQYF
TGCGCCAGCAGGTCAGCGGGAGGGGCGAATACGCAGTATTTT
>-|-|TRBV28|TRBJ1-3
CASSPGHNSGNTIYF
TGTGCCAGCAGCCCGGGACATAACTCTGGAAACACCATATATTTT
>-|-|TRBV12-3/TRBV12-4|TRBJ2-7
CASSLAGGWSYEQYF
TGTGCCAGCAGTTTAGCAGGGGGGTGGTCCTACGAGCAGTACTTC
>TRBD1|many|TRBV2|TRBJ2-7
CASRAGTGTYEQYF
TGTGCCAGCAGGGCCGGGACAGGGACCTACGAGCAGTACTTC
>-|-|TRBV7-9|TRBJ1-3
CASSLVSRDRFYSGNTIYF
TGTGCCAGCAGCTTAGTGAGCCGAGACAGGTTTTACTCTGGAAACACCATATATTTT
>-|few|TRBV6-5|TRBJ1-1
CASSYHTSPGKAFF
TGTGCCAGCAGTTACCACACCAGCCCAGGGAAAGCTTTCTTT
>-|many|TRBV20-1|TRBJ2-4
CSAIRRDIQYF
TGCAGTGCTATACGGAGGGACATTCAGTACTTC
>-|many|TRBV30|TRBJ1-2
CAWSALYGYTF
TGTGCCTGGAGTGCCCTCTATGGCTACACCTTC
>-|many|TRBV6-1|TRBJ2-1
CASSEWGETSTLYNEQFF
TGTGCCAGCAGTGAATGGGGCGAGACTTCGACACTCTACAATGAGCAGTTCTTC
>-|-|TRBV30|TRBJ2-5
CAWSRGETQYF
TGTGCCTGGAGTCGGGGGGAGACCCAGTACTTC
>-|many|TRBV7-9|TRBJ1-1
CASTRTLEAFF
TGTGCCAGCACCCGAACTCTTGAAGCTTTCTTT
>-|many|TRBV5-1|TRBJ2-7
CASGYRSYEQYF
TGCGCCAGCGGTTATAGGTCCTACGAGCAGTACTTC